This record concerns one T cell receptor beta chain sequence. This specimen comes from a study of blood T cell repertoires in COVID-19. Study-level information: Samples of COVID-19 (acute and convalescent) were obtained from the United States, Italy and Spain. The cDNA or gDNA used as material had been derived from T cells, B-cell-depleted T cells, or PBMCs.

Authors' processing steps: From reference gene primer amplification, estimates of nucleated cell counts were derived. Profiled with immunoSEQ multiplex PCR; TCRdb holds only in-frame clones, not every one. D and trimming come from the DNA, and the V and J calls and clone size come from that table. The sample lists about 200,000 clones, more than 75% occurring once. The clonotype originates from a man in his 60s with acute or convalescent COVID-19. Material: peripheral blood.

CDR3 sequence reads: CASSPSGLAGKTQYF. CDR3 sequence (DNA): TGTGCCAGCAGTCCCTCCGGACTAGCGGGAAAGACCCAGTACTTC. This sequence joins TRBV6-2 or TRBV6-3 and TRBJ2-5; 12 nucleotides align to TRBD2. The CDR3 covers 15 residues. With 5 bases clipped from V and 6 bases from J, the junction kept 7 bases outside the gene matches. From germline, CDR1 is MNHEY and CDR2 SVGEGT.